The entry below gives a single TCR beta chain sequence along with its context. It lacks a known antigen. No quality values exist for individual bases; no much larger clone is one base distant. The entry originates in a study of T cells in Graves' hyperthyroidism and ophthalmopathy (dated by TCRdb to between 2018 and 2020). At the level of the whole study: Peripheral blood was sampled at the time of initial diagnosis, prior to any treatment. TCR Vbeta CDR3 sequencing of around 130 peripheral blood samples (approximately 44 ophthalmopathy, 75 hyperthyroidism and approximately 17 progressor patients) is reported in the paper. For training and testing, the 110 or so patients in the discovery cohort were randomly divided in a 7:3 ratio. Once sampling was done, hyperthyroidism patients were given methimazole at a starting dose of 30 mg daily, whereas ophthalmopathy patients were given high-dose intravenous methylprednisolone. An independent validation cohort of about 20 hyperthyroidism patients and about 15 patients who later progressed to ophthalmopathy tested prospective prediction of ophthalmopathy. In roughly six Graves' hyperthyroidism patients, the study also compared T-cell repertoires from thyroid tissue with T-cell repertoires from blood. To identify TCR V-J signatures that set the groups apart, the researchers used a discovery cohort of 90 to 100 patients, made up of 40 to 45 with Graves' ophthalmopathy and approximately 57 with stable Graves' hyperthyroidism. Beyond this particular receptor, the publication reports: A model built on a 13 V-J signature distinguished ophthalmopathy from stable hyperthyroidism, reaching 87.88% sensitivity and around 81% specificity in cross-validation and 80%/75% in testing. Blood samples also contained most of the expanded thyroid clonotypes (frequency above 0.001), which suggests that blood repertoires may reflect thyroid immune responses. Sample size was not statistically predetermined, and investigators were not blinded to group allocation. In validation, the model predicted progression to ophthalmopathy a median of roughly 6.1 months before onset, with roughly 70% sensitivity and nearly 75% specificity.

Stable Graves' hyperthyroidism was defined as the absence of progression to ophthalmopathy over 18 months of follow-up. Hyperthyroidism patients were newly diagnosed, had a disease duration of under 2 months, and were aged 18 to 65 years. Exclusion was applied to patients with uncontrolled infections, other autoimmune diseases, pregnancy or lactation. Diagnoses relied on clinical symptoms, serum thyroxine and TRAb, thyroid ultrasound and orbital computed tomography. PBMCs were separated from 8 to 10 ml of fresh peripheral blood using Ficoll-Paque density gradient centrifugation. Total RNA was extracted with Trizol reagent, and quality was checked on an Agilent 2100 Bioanalyzer. V and J are truncated by 7 bases and 1 base respectively, leaving an intervening sequence of 10 bases. Counted from cysteine to phenylalanine, this CDR3 has 13 amino acids. The DNA shown is the 39-base CDR3, in frame from base 1. Reading the germline V gene gives CDR1 MNHNS and CDR2 SASEGT.

The TCR beta CDR3 regions were amplified from the RNA transcripts. The first round of RT-PCR for the TCR CDR3 was performed with the HTBI primer set and the Qiagen OneStep RT-PCR kit. Libraries were constructed in a second round of multiplex PCR, after which size selection and purification were performed. Libraries were sequenced paired-end with 100 bp reads on an Illumina HiSeq2000. The original pipeline was this. SOAPnuke was used to process the raw data, removing reads that contained adapters or uncalled bases, had a mean Phred below 15, or lacked an exact match to the constant primer or identifier. High-quality paired reads were merged using COPE v1.2.5, and each unique nucleotide sequence was defined as a clonotype. MiTCR v1.1 was used to align the clonotypes against IMGT TRBV, TRBD and TRBJ reference segments. Only V-J combinations with frequency above 0.0001, covering roughly 99% of repertoires, were analysed. The TCS score was defined as the ratio of F50 (clonal expansion) to E x V (chaos), calculated using BLOSUM62-based TCRdist between CDR3 peptides within each V-J. Welch's t-statistics and random forest reduced roughly 500 V-J features to 13, which were used in a naive Bayes classifier (R e1071). Clones were called with MiXCR by TCRdb after fastp trimmed the public reads at Q25, and only in-frame beta chains were retained. Under each unique CDR3 protein, matching rows form one entry showing the most common genes and DNA. The V and J calls come from TCRdb's annotation, not from the publication. This sample comprises 350,000 to 400,000 distinct CDR3 sequences, over 15% of them detected only once. 3.7% of the sample comes from the top ten.

What was sequenced was blood. The sequence was obtained from a woman between 18 and 29 years old with Graves' hyperthyroidism. The rearrangement joined TRBV6-1 to TRBJ1-1; the D gene is possibly TRBD1, with 6 bases matching. The nucleotide sequence is given as TGTGCCAGCAAGGGACAACCGAACACTGAAGCTTTCTTT. The encoded protein is CASKGQPNTEAFF.